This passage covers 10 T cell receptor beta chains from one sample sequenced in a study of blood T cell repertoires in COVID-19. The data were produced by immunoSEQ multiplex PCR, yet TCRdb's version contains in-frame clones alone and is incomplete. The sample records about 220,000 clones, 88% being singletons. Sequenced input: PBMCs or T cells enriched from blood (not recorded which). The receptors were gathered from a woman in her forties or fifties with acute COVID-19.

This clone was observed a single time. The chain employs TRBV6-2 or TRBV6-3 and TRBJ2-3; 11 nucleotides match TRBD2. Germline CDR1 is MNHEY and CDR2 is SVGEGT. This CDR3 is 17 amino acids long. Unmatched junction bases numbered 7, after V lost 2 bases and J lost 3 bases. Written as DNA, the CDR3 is TGTGCCAGCAGTTACAGCCGACTAGCGGGAAGGACAGATACGCAGTATTTT. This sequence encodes CASSYSRLAGRTDTQYF.

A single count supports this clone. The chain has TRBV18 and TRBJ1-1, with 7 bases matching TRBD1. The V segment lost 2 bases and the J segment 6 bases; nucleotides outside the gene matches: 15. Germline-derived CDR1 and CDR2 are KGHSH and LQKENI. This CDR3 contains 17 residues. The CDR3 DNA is TGTGCCAGCTCACCAAAAGGAAGAGAGACAGGGAATCCTGAAGCTTTCTTT. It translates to CASSPKGRETGNPEAFF.

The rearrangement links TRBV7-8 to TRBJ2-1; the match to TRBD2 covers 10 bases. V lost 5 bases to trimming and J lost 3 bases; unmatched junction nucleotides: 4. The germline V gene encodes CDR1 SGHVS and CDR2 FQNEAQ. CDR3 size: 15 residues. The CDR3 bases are TGTGCCAGCAGCGACAGACTAGCGGGCTACAATGAGCAGTTCTTC. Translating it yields CASSDRLAGYNEQFF.

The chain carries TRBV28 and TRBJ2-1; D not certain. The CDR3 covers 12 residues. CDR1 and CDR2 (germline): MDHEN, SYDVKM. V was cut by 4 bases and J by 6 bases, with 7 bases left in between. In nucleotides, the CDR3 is TGTGCCAGCAGTTCCCTCCCCAATGAGCAGTTCTTC. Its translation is CASSSLPNEQFF.

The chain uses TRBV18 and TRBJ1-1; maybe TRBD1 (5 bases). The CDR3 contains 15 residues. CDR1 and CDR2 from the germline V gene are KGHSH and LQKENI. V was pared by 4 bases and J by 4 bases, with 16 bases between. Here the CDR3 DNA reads TGTGCCAGCTCACGTTTTGACGGGGGGGGCACTGAAGCTTTCTTT. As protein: CASSRFDGGGTEAFF.

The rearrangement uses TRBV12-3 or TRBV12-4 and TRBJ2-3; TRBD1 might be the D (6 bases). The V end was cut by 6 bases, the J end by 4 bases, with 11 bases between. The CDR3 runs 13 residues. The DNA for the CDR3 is TGTGCCAGCAGGGACACAGGGCCAGATACGCAGTATTTT. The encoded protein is CASRDTGPDTQYF.

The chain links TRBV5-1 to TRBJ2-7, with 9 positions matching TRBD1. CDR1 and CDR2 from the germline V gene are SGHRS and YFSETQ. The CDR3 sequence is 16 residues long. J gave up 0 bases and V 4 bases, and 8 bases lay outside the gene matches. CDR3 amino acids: CASSLPGTGISYEQYF. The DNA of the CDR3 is TGCGCCAGCAGCCTCCCCGGGACAGGGATCTCCTACGAGCAGTACTTC.

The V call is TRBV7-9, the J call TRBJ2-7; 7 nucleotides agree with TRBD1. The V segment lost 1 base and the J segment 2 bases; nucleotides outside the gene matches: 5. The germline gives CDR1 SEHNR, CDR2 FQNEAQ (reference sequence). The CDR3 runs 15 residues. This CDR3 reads CASSLVRGRTYEQYF. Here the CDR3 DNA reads TGTGCCAGCAGCTTAGTTAGGGGGCGGACCTACGAGCAGTACTTC. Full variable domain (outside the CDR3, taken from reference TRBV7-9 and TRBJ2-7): DTGVSQNPRHKITKRGQNVTFRCDPISEHNRLYWYRQTLGQGPEFLTYFQNEAQLEKSRLLSDRFSAERPKGSFSTLEIQRTEQGDSAMYLCASSLVRGRTYEQYFGPGTRLTVT.

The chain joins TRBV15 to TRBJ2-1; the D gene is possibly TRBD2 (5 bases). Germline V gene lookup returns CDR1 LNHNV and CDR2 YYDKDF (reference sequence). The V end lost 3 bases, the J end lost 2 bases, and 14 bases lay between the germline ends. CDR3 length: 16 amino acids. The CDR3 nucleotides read TGTGCCACCAGCAGCCCGGGGAACCCCCCCTACAATGAGCAGTTCTTC. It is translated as CATSSPGNPPYNEQFF.

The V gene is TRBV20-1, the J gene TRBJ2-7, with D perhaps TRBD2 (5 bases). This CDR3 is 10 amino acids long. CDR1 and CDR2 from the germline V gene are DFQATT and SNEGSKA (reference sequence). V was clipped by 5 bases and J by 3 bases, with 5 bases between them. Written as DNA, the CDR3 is TGCAGTGCTCGGGACTACGAGCAGTACTTC. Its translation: CSARDYEQYF.